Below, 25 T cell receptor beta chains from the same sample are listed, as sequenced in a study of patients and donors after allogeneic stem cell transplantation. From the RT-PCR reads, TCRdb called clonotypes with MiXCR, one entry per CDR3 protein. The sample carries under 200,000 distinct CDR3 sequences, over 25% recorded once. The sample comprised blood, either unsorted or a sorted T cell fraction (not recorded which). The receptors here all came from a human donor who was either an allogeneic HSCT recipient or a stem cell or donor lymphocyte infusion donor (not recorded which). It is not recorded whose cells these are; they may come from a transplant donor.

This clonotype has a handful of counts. The CDR3 region is CASSFHRGLAFF. The CDR3 DNA sequence: TGTGCCAGCAGTTTCCACAGGGGGCTGGCTTTCTTT. The chain joins TRBV12-3 or TRBV12-4 to TRBJ1-1; 9 bases agree with TRBD1. The CDR3 contains 12 residues. The V gene end was trimmed by 3 bases and the J gene end by 11 bases; junction bases not matched to a gene: 4.

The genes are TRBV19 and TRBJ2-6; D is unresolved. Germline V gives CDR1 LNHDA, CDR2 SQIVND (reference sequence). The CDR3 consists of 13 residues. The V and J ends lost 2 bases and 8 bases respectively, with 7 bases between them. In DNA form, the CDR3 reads TGTGCCAGTAGTATAAGGGAACCCAACGTCCTGACTTTC. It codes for CASSIREPNVLTF.

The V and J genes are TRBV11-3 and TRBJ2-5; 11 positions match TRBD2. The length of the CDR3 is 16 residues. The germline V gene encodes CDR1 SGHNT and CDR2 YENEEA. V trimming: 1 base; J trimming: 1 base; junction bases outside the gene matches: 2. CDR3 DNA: TGTGCCAGCAGCTTAGGGGGGACTAGCGGCCAAGAGACCCAGTACTTC. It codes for CASSLGGTSGQETQYF.

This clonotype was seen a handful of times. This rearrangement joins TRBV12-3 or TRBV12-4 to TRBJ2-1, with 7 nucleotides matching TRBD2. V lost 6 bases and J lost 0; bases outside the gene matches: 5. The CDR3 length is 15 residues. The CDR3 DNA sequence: TGTGCCAGCAGAACCGGGACTAACTCCTACAATGAGCAGTTCTTC. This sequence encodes CASRTGTNSYNEQFF.

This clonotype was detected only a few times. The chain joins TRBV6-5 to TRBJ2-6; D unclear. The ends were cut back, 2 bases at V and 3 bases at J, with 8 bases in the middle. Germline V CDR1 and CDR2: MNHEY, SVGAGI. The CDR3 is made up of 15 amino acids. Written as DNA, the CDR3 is TGTGCCAGCAGTTACGGTAGGCTTGGGGCCAACGTCCTGACTTTC. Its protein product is CASSYGRLGANVLTF.

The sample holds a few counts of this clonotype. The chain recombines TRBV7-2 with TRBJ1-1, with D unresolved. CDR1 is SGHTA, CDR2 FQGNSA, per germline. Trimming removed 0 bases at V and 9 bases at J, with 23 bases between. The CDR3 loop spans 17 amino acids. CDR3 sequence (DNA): TGTGCCAGCAGCTTAGCCCCCAACCCGACCTACTCCCCTCAAGCTTTCTTT. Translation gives CASSLAPNPTYSPQAFF.

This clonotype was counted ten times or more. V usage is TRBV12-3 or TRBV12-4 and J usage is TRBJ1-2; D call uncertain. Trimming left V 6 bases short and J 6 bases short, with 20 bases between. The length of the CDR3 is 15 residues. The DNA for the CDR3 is TGTGCCAGCAGCGCCAAAGGACGGAGATTTCATGGCTACACCTTC. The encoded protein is CASSAKGRRFHGYTF.

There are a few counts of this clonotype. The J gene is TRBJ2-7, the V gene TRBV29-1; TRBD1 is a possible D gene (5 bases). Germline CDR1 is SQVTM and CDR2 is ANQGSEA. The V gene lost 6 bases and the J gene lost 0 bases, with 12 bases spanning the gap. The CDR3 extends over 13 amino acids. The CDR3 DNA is TGCAGCGTACGGACAAGTAGCTCCTACGAGCAGTACTTC. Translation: CSVRTSSSYEQYF.

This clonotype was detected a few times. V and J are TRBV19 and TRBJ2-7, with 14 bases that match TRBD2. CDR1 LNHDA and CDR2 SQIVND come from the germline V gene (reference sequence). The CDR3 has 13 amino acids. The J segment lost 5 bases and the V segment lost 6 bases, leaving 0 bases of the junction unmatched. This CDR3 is CASRTSGRDEQYF. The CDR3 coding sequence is TGTGCCAGTAGGACTAGCGGGAGGGACGAGCAGTACTTC.

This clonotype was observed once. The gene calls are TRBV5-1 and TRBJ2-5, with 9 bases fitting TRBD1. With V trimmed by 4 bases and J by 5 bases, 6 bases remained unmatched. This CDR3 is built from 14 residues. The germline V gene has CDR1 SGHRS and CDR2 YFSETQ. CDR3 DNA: TGCGCCAGCAGCCCCGGACAGGGGACGGAGACCCAGTACTTC. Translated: CASSPGQGTETQYF.

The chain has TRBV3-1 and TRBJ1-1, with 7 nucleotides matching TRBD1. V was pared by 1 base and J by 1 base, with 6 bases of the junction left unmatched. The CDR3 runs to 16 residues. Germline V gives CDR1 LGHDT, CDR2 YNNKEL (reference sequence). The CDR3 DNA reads TGTGCCAGCAGCCAAGGCCCGGGACAGCAGAACACTGAAGCTTTCTTT. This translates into CASSQGPGQQNTEAFF.

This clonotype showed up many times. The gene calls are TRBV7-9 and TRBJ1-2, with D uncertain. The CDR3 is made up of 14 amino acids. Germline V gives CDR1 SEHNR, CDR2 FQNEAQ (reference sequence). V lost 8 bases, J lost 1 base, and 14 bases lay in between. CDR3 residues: CASGGWAINYGYTF. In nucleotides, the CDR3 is TGTGCCAGCGGCGGGTGGGCGATTAACTATGGCTACACCTTC.

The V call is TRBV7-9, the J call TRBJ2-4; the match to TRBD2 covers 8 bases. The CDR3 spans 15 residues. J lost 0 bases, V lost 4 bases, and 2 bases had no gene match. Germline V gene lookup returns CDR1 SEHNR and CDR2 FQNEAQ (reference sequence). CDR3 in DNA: TGTGCCAGCAGCTCGGGGGGGTTAGCCAAAAACATTCAGTACTTC. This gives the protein CASSSGGLAKNIQYF.

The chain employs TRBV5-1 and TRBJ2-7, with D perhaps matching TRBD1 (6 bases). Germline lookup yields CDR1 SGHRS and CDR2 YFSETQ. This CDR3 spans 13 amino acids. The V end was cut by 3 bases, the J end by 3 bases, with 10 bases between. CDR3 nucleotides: TGCGCCAGCAGCTCTCACAGGGACTACGAGCAGTACTTC. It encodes CASSSHRDYEQYF.

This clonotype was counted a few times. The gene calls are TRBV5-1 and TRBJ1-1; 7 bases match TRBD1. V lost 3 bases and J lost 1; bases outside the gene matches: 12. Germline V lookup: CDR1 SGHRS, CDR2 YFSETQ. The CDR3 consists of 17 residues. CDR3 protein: CASSYQFSGTANTEAFF. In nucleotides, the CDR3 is TGCGCCAGCAGCTACCAATTTTCCGGGACAGCGAACACTGAAGCTTTCTTT. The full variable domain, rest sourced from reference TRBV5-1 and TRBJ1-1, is KAGVTQTPRYLIKTRGQQVTLSCSPISGHRSVSWYQQTPGQGLQFLFEYFSETQRNKGNFPGRFSGRQFSNSRSEMNVSTLELGDSALYLCASSYQFSGTANTEAFFGQGTRLTVV.

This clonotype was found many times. Here the CDR3 DNA reads TGCGCCAGCAGTCCCTATAGCTCTGGAAACACCATATATTTT. It translates to CASSPYSSGNTIYF. The chain is built from TRBV5-1 and TRBJ1-3, with unresolved D. V lost 5 bases, J lost 0 bases, and 9 bases lay in between. From germline, CDR1 is SGHRS and CDR2 YFSETQ. This CDR3 comprises 14 residues.

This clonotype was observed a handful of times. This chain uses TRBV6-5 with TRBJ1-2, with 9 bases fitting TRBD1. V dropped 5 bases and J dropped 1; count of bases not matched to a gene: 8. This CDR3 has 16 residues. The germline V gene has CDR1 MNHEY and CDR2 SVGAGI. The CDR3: CASSTGGDPLNYGYTF. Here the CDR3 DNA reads TGTGCCAGCAGTACAGGGGGCGATCCTCTTAACTATGGCTACACCTTC.

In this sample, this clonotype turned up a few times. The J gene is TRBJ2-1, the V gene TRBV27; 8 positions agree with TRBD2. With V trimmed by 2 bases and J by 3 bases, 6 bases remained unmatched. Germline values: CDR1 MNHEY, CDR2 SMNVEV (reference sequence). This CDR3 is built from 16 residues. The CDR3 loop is CASSLQGGRLYNEQFF. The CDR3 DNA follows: TGTGCCAGCAGTTTACAGGGCGGGAGGCTCTACAATGAGCAGTTCTTC.

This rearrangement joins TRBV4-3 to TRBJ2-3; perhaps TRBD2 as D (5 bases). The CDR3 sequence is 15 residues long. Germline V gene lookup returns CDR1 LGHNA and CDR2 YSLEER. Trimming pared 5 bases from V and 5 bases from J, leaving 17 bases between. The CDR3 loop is CASSSEHFGIDTQYF. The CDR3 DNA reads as TGCGCCAGCAGCTCTGAGCATTTCGGGATAGATACGCAGTATTTT.

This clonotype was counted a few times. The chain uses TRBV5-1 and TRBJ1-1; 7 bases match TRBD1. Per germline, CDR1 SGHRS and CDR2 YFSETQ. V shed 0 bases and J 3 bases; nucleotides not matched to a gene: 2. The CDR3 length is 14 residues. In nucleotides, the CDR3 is TGCGCCAGCAGCTTGGAAACAGGGGACACTGAAGCTTTCTTT. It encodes CASSLETGDTEAFF. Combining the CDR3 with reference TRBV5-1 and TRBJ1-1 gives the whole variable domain KAGVTQTPRYLIKTRGQQVTLSCSPISGHRSVSWYQQTPGQGLQFLFEYFSETQRNKGNFPGRFSGRQFSNSRSEMNVSTLELGDSALYLCASSLETGDTEAFFGQGTRLTVV.

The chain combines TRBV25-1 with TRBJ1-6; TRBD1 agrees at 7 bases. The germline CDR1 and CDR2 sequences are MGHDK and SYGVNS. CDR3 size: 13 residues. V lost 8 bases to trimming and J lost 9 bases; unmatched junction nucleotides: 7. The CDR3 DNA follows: TGTGCCAGCGGGAGAGGGGGCATTTCACCCCTCCACTTT. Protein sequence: CASGRGGISPLHF. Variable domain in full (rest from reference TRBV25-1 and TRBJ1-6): EADIYQTPRYLVIGTGKKITLECSQTMGHDKMYWYQQDPGMELHLIHYSYGVNSTEKGDLSSESTVSRIRTEHFPLTLESARPSHTSQYLCASGRGGISPLHFGNGTRLTVT.

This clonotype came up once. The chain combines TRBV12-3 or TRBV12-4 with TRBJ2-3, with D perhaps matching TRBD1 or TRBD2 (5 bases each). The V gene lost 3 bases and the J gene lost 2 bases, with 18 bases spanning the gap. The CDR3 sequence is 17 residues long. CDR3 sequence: CASSLGGVGGTTDTQYF. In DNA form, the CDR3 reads TGTGCCAGCAGTTTGGGTGGAGTTGGGGGAACCACAGATACGCAGTATTTT.

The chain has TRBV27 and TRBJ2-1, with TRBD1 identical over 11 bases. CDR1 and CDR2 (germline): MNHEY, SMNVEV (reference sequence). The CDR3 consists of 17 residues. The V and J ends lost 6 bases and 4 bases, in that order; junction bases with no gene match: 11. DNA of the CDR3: TGTGCCAGCAGCAGACTTGGGACAGGGGGTGGGTACAATGAGCAGTTCTTC. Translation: CASSRLGTGGGYNEQFF.

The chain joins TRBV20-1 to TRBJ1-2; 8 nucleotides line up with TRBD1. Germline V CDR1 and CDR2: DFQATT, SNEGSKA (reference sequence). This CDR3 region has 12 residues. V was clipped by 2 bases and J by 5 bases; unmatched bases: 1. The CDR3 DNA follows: TGCAGTGCTAGACGGACAGGGTATGGCTACACCTTC. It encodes CSARRTGYGYTF.

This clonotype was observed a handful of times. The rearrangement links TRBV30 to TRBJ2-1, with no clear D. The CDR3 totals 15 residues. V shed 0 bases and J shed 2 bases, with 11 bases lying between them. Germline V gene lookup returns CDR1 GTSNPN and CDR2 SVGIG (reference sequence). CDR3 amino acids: CAWSVSGYPYNEQFF. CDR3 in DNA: TGTGCCTGGAGTGTTTCTGGTTACCCCTACAATGAGCAGTTCTTC.